The 23 T cell receptor beta chains below all came from one sample that was sequenced in a study of blood T cell repertoires in COVID-19. Some clones are missing from TCRdb's copy, which holds only in-frame ones; the method was immunoSEQ multiplex PCR. The sample consists of 150,000 to 200,000 clones, about four fifths of them appearing once. Specimen: PBMCs or T cells enriched from blood (not recorded which). The receptors come from a man aged 60 to 69 who had recovered from COVID-19.

The chain couples TRBV7-3 to TRBJ2-7; perhaps TRBD2 as D (5 bases). This CDR3 contains 14 residues. V was trimmed by 1 base and J by 4 bases, leaving 11 bases between them. The germline CDR1 and CDR2 sequences are SGHTA and FQGTGA. CDR3 in amino acids: CASSLNGIEYEQYF. In DNA, the CDR3 is TGTGCCAGCAGCTTAAACGGGATAGAGTACGAGCAGTACTTC. The variable domain in full, completed from reference TRBV7-3 and TRBJ2-7, reads GAGVSQTPSNKVTEKGKYVELRCDPISGHTALYWYRQSLGQGPEFLIYFQGTGAADDSGLPNDRFFAVRPEGSVSTLKIQRTERGDSAVYLCASSLNGIEYEQYFGPGTRLTVT.

The chain employs TRBV29-1 and TRBJ2-5; D may be TRBD1 (5 bases). Per germline, CDR1 SQVTM and CDR2 ANQGSEA. The V gene lost 4 bases and the J gene lost 4 bases, with 10 bases spanning the gap. The CDR3 consists of 12 residues. CDR3 loop: CSVAMQGETQYF. Here the CDR3 DNA reads TGCAGCGTTGCTATGCAGGGAGAGACCCAGTACTTC.

The CDR3 DNA is TGCGGCTTTCGAAACACCGGGGAGCTGTTTTTT. It specifies CGFRNTGELFF. The chain uses TRBV20-1 and TRBJ2-2; D gene ambiguous. The CDR3 has 11 amino acids. In germline, CDR1 is DFQATT, CDR2 SNEGSKA (reference sequence).

This clone was seen more than once but under ten times. J is TRBJ2-1 and V is TRBV2; 10 bases agree with TRBD1. The J segment lost 9 bases and the V segment lost 7 bases, leaving 6 bases of the junction unmatched. Germline CDR1 and CDR2: SNHLY and FYNNEI. The CDR3 length is 13 residues. CDR3 DNA: TGTGCCAGCAAAGGGACAGGGGCGAGTGAGCAGTTCTTC. Translating gives CASKGTGASEQFF.

This clone was seen a few times. V gene TRBV2 combines with J gene TRBJ1-4; D ambiguous. V was shortened by 1 base and J by 8 bases, with 14 bases between the two germline ends. Germline assignment: CDR1 SNHLY and CDR2 FYNNEI. The CDR3 runs 15 residues. CDR3: CASSEGTLPAEKLFF. Written as DNA, the CDR3 is TGTGCCAGCAGTGAAGGGACTCTGCCAGCAGAAAAACTGTTTTTT.

The rearrangement links TRBV7-3 to TRBJ2-2; the match to TRBD2 covers 8 bases. Germline V CDR1 and CDR2: SGHTA, FQGTGA. V trimming: 4 bases; J trimming: 1 base; junction bases outside the gene matches: 2. CDR3 length: 15 amino acids. The CDR3 region has the DNA TGTGCCAGCAGCTCCAGCGGGGGGAACACCGGGGAGCTGTTTTTT. Amino acids: CASSSSGGNTGELFF.

There are a few counts of this clone. This rearrangement joins TRBV28 to TRBJ1-4, with a weak D call TRBD1 (6 bases). Per the germline V gene, CDR1 is MDHEN and CDR2 is SYDVKM. Trimming stripped 5 bases from V and 5 bases from J, with 12 bases between. This CDR3 contains 14 residues. CDR3 nucleotide sequence: TGTGCCAGCAGTACGACAGGACCGAATGAAAAACTGTTTTTT. It specifies CASSTTGPNEKLFF. Variable domain in full (rest from reference TRBV28 and TRBJ1-4): DVKVTQSSRYLVKRTGEKVFLECVQDMDHENMFWYRQDPGLGLRLIYFSYDVKMKEKGDIPEGYSVSREKKERFSLILESASTNQTSMYLCASSTTGPNEKLFFGSGTQLSVL.

J is TRBJ2-2 and V is TRBV14; possibly TRBD2 for D (5 bases). Germline V lookup: CDR1 SGHDN, CDR2 FVKESK. V was shortened by 1 base and J by 9 bases, with 12 bases between the two germline ends. The CDR3 is 14 residues long. CDR3 nucleotide sequence: TGTGCCAGCAGCCAAGGGGAAAGAGGGCGGGAGCTGTTTTTT. It is translated as CASSQGERGRELFF.

The gene calls are TRBV19 and TRBJ1-2; 11 nucleotides agree with TRBD1. Germline V gene data show CDR1 as LNHDA and CDR2 as SQIVND (reference sequence). The CDR3 has 15 residues. V shed 5 bases and J 4 bases; nucleotides not matched to a gene: 6. The DNA of the CDR3 is TGTGCCAGTAGTGGACAGGGGGCGCGTATCTATGGCTACACCTTC. Encoded protein: CASSGQGARIYGYTF.

Only a few counts were recorded for this clone. This chain joins TRBV27 and TRBJ1-4; a possible D gene is TRBD1 (5 bases). The V end lost 3 bases, the J end lost 3 bases, and 11 bases lay between the germline ends. Germline CDR1 reads MNHEY; CDR2 reads SMNVEV (reference sequence). This CDR3 region has 15 residues. The CDR3 coding sequence is TGTGCCAGCAGTTTTAGGGGCCTTCCTAATGAAAAACTGTTTTTT. This translates into CASSFRGLPNEKLFF.

The V and J genes are TRBV9 and TRBJ2-1, with D unresolved. Trimming pared 2 bases from V and 2 bases from J, leaving 11 bases between. The CDR3 has 15 residues. The germline V gene has CDR1 SGDLS and CDR2 YYNGEE. The CDR3 region is CASSVRGEPYNEQFF. In DNA, the CDR3 is TGTGCCAGCAGCGTCCGAGGAGAACCCTACAATGAGCAGTTCTTC.

The chain recombines TRBV2 with TRBJ2-1; 7 bases are shared with TRBD1. Trimming at V came to 4 bases and at J to 2 bases, leaving 5 bases not matched to a gene. This CDR3 spans 15 amino acids. CDR1 and CDR2 (germline): SNHLY, FYNNEI. The CDR3 loop is CASSAHRGAYNEQFF. CDR3 nucleotide sequence: TGTGCCAGCAGTGCCCACAGGGGAGCCTACAATGAGCAGTTCTTC.

This clone occurred once. The chain is built from TRBV2 and TRBJ2-3, with 15 bases matching TRBD2. The CDR3 totals 19 residues. Germline assignment: CDR1 SNHLY and CDR2 FYNNEI. J was trimmed by 1 base and V by 7 bases; bases with no gene match: 12. CDR3 sequence (DNA): TGTGCCAGCACTTACCGTGGGACTAGCGGGGGGAGGGGCACAGATACGCAGTATTTT. This gives the protein CASTYRGTSGGRGTDTQYF.

The chain joins TRBV19 to TRBJ2-5, with a tentative D call TRBD1 (6 bases). The CDR3 totals 15 residues. The V end was cut by 4 bases, the J end by 0 bases, with 12 bases between. Germline V lookup: CDR1 LNHDA, CDR2 SQIVND (reference sequence). This CDR3 reads CASSTGGQNQETQYF. DNA for the CDR3: TGTGCCAGTAGTACTGGCGGACAGAACCAAGAGACCCAGTACTTC.

V gene TRBV5-1 combines with J gene TRBJ2-1; TRBD2 matches 11 bases. V lost 2 bases to trimming and J lost 4 bases; unmatched junction nucleotides: 2. The CDR3 totals 15 residues. Germline loops: CDR1 SGHRS, CDR2 YFSETQ. The CDR3 DNA follows: TGCGCCAGCAGCTTTAGCGGGAGGGATTACAATGAGCAGTTCTTC. It yields the protein CASSFSGRDYNEQFF. Complete variable domain (other parts from reference TRBV5-1 and TRBJ2-1): KAGVTQTPRYLIKTRGQQVTLSCSPISGHRSVSWYQQTPGQGLQFLFEYFSETQRNKGNFPGRFSGRQFSNSRSEMNVSTLELGDSALYLCASSFSGRDYNEQFFGPGTRLTVL.

The rearrangement links TRBV6-5 to TRBJ2-1, with 11 bases lining up with TRBD2. This CDR3 has 15 amino acids. V lost 6 bases to trimming and J lost 5 bases; unmatched junction nucleotides: 6. Germline V CDR1 and CDR2: MNHEY, SVGAGI. CDR3 coding DNA: TGTGCCAGCAGCTCCGGGACTAGCGGTCACAATGAGCAGTTCTTC. This sequence encodes CASSSGTSGHNEQFF.

V gene TRBV28 combines with J gene TRBJ1-4, with 8 bases aligning to TRBD1. Trimming removed 5 bases from V and 8 bases from J; junction bases left unmatched: 7. This CDR3 contains 14 residues. The germline CDR1 and CDR2 sequences are MDHEN and SYDVKM. The CDR3 DNA reads TGTGCCAGCAGTCGGACAGGGATTCAAGAAAAACTGTTTTTT. Translation: CASSRTGIQEKLFF.

This clone came up once. The V call is TRBV21-1, the J call TRBJ2-6; the table's D gene call, TRBD2, was not cross checked with the DNA. TRBV21-1 is annotated as a pseudogene. The CDR3 totals 21 residues. CDR3 sequence: CASSFGREPGEKTSGANVLTF. The DNA of the CDR3 is TGTGCCAGCAGTTTCGGGAGAGAACCGGGAGAGAAAACGTCTGGGGCCAACGTCCTGACTTTC.

The chain combines TRBV3-1 (or the pseudogene TRBV3-2) with TRBJ2-3; D is uncertain. The V gene's germline CDR1 is LGHDT and CDR2 YNNKEL (reference sequence). Trimming stripped 1 base from V and 4 bases from J, with 12 bases between. The CDR3 is 15 amino acids. CDR3: CASSQANNRADTQYF. DNA for the CDR3: TGTGCCAGCAGCCAAGCTAACAATCGGGCAGATACGCAGTATTTT.

The V call is TRBV7-9, the J call TRBJ1-6; D gene unclear. Germline V gene data show CDR1 as SEHNR and CDR2 as FQNEAQ (reference sequence). The germline V and J ends were trimmed by 5 bases and 7 bases, with 15 bases remaining between them. CDR3 size: 15 residues. The CDR3 loop reads CASSPWRILNSPLHF. CDR3 coding DNA: TGTGCCAGCAGCCCCTGGAGGATACTAAATTCACCCCTCCACTTT.

The rearrangement links TRBV6-5 to TRBJ1-3; D is undetermined. Trimming left V 6 bases short and J 0 bases short, with 9 bases between. CDR1 MNHEY and CDR2 SVGAGI come from the germline V gene. The CDR3 has 14 residues. The CDR3 DNA follows: TGTGCCAGCAGACAAACAGTCTCTGGAAACACCATATATTTT. Protein sequence: CASRQTVSGNTIYF.

This chain uses TRBV4-2 with TRBJ1-5; no definite D call. Germline V gene data show CDR1 as LGHNA and CDR2 as YNFKEQ. The CDR3 covers 13 residues. The V and J ends lost 0 bases and 5 bases respectively, with 5 bases between them. DNA for the CDR3: TGTGCCAGCAGCCAAGATTTCGATCAGCCCCAGCATTTT. Translation: CASSQDFDQPQHF.

The chain uses TRBV27 and TRBJ1-5, with 7 bases matching TRBD1. This CDR3 spans 14 amino acids. Germline V CDR1 and CDR2: MNHEY, SMNVEV (reference sequence). The trim removed 3 bases at V and 7 bases at J, leaving 6 bases unmatched. The CDR3 DNA reads TGTGCCAGCAGTTTGTACCAGGGGGAACAGCCCCAGCATTTT. This encodes CASSLYQGEQPQHF.